Following are 2 T cell receptor beta chains from one sample sequenced in a study of siplizumab effects on memory and regulatory T cells. Assay: immunoSEQ multiplex PCR; the TCRdb copy retains only in-frame clones and omits some. The sample holds about 110,000 clones, roughly 92% seen once. Sequencing was performed on CD4+ T cells sorted from blood. These receptors were taken from a human donor in good health.

The chain is built from TRBV6-5 and TRBJ2-7; 9 bases agree with TRBD1. V was clipped by 4 bases and J by 3 bases; unmatched bases: 10. The V gene's germline CDR1 is MNHEY and CDR2 SVGAGI. This CDR3 region has 16 residues. The CDR3 spells CASSSLNPGQGYEQYF. The CDR3, as DNA: TGTGCCAGCAGTTCCCTCAACCCGGGACAGGGCTACGAGCAGTACTTC.

This clone was seen just once. This chain joins TRBV10-1 and TRBJ1-3; D gene unclear. The CDR3 is 15 amino acids. Looked up from germline, CDR1 is WNHNN and CDR2 is SYGVQD (reference sequence). Trimming removed 2 bases at V and 2 bases at J, with 10 bases between. CDR3 nucleotides: TGCGCCAGCAGTGAGGCTCGGGCGGCTGGAAACACCATATATTTT. Translated, it gives CASSEARAAGNTIYF.